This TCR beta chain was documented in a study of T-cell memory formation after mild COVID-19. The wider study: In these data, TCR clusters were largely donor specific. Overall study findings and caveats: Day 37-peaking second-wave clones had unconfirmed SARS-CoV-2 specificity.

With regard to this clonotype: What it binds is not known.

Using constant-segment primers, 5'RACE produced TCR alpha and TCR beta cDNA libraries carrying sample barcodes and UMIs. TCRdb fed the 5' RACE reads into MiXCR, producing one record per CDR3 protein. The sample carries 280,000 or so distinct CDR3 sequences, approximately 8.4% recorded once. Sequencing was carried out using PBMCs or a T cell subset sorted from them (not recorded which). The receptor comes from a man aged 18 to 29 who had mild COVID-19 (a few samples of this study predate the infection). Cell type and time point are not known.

The CDR3 nucleotides read TGTGCCAGCAGCCCTGGGAGCCGGCCCAATTCACCCCTCCACTTT. Its protein product is CASSPGSRPNSPLHF. This chain connects TRBV6-5 to TRBJ1-6; D is unclear. Germline values: CDR1 MNHEY, CDR2 SVGAGI. The CDR3 spans 15 residues. V was clipped by 6 bases and J by 7 bases, with 16 bases between them.